The 27 T cell receptor beta chains given below trace back to one sample, sequenced in a study of neurological immune-mediated disorders. Via MiXCR, TCRdb re-called the 5' RACE reads, giving one row per CDR3 protein. The sample lists about 78,000 distinct CDR3 sequences; 5% to 5.5% were seen once. The sequenced sample consisted of PBMCs. The receptors originated from a woman in her twenties or thirties with multiple sclerosis.

This clonotype has a count of ten or more. V gene TRBV5-1 combines with J gene TRBJ2-4; a weak D match, TRBD1 (6 bases). Germline CDR1 SGHRS, CDR2 YFSETQ. Between the trimmed V and J ends, which lost 2 bases and 3 bases, there was a span of 12 bases. This CDR3 contains 15 residues. The CDR3 sequence: CASSLGDRSKNIQYF. The CDR3 region has the DNA TGCGCCAGCAGCTTAGGTGACAGGAGCAAAAACATTCAGTACTTC. The variable domain in full, with the rest retrieved from reference TRBV5-1 and TRBJ2-4, is KAGVTQTPRYLIKTRGQQVTLSCSPISGHRSVSWYQQTPGQGLQFLFEYFSETQRNKGNFPGRFSGRQFSNSRSEMNVSTLELGDSALYLCASSLGDRSKNIQYFGAGTRLSVL.

This clonotype has at least ten counts. The rearrangement joins TRBV5-1 to TRBJ2-1; 11 bases agree with TRBD2. This CDR3 is 20 amino acids long. J was trimmed by 2 bases and V by 4 bases; bases with no gene match: 17. The germline gives CDR1 SGHRS, CDR2 YFSETQ. CDR3 nucleotide sequence: TGCGCCAGCAGCGGGGGGACTAGCGGTTTCCTAAGGATACCCTACAATGAGCAGTTCTTC. Amino acid sequence: CASSGGTSGFLRIPYNEQFF.

This clonotype has a count of ten or more. The rearrangement joins TRBV7-9 to TRBJ2-1; TRBD2 aligns across 11 bases. The germline V gene encodes CDR1 SEHNR and CDR2 FQNEAQ (reference sequence). The CDR3 has 16 residues. Trimming took 2 bases from V and 9 from J; bases not matched to a gene: 9. For the CDR3, the DNA is TGTGCCAGCAGCTTAACAGCCGGGACTAGCGGCACTGAGCAGTTCTTC. Its translation is CASSLTAGTSGTEQFF.

This clonotype was seen repeatedly, ten times or more. This sequence joins TRBV30 and TRBJ2-2; perhaps D is TRBD1 or TRBD2 (6 bases each). Germline CDR1 and CDR2: GTSNPN and SVGIG (reference sequence). The V end lost 4 bases, the J end lost 5 bases, and 14 bases lay between the germline ends. The CDR3 is 14 amino acids. The CDR3 DNA sequence: TGTGCCTGGAATCGGGGGCTGGGGACCGGGGAGCTGTTTTTT. Translation: CAWNRGLGTGELFF.

This clonotype was recorded many times. This chain links TRBV6-1 with TRBJ1-5; perhaps TRBD1 as D (6 bases). V lost 5 bases and J 5 bases, leaving 10 bases between the germline ends. CDR1 and CDR2 from the germline V gene are MNHNS and SASEGT. The CDR3 sequence is 13 residues long. This CDR3 is CASSWTDHQPQHF. CDR3 nucleotide sequence: TGTGCCAGCAGTTGGACAGACCATCAGCCCCAGCATTTT.

Many counts were recorded for this clonotype. The gene calls are TRBV12-3 or TRBV12-4 and TRBJ1-5; D is unresolved. The length of the CDR3 is 17 residues. Trimming stripped 0 bases from V and 4 bases from J, with 16 bases between. CDR3 protein: CASSLAPRTTTNQPQHF. CDR3 nucleotides: TGTGCCAGCAGTTTAGCGCCCAGGACTACCACGAATCAGCCCCAGCATTTT.

This clonotype has at least ten counts. The chain carries TRBV7-6 and TRBJ1-5; D is ambiguous. The CDR3 spans 13 residues. Germline V CDR1 and CDR2: SGHVS, FNYEAQ. Trimming stripped 0 bases from V and 7 bases from J, with 7 bases between. The CDR3 protein is CASSLARGQPQHF. The CDR3 bases are TGTGCCAGCAGCTTAGCAAGAGGGCAGCCCCAGCATTTT. Full variable domain (missing parts from reference TRBV7-6 and TRBJ1-5): GAGVSQSPRYKVTKRGQDVALRCDPISGHVSLYWYRQALGQGPEFLTYFNYEAQQDKSGLPNDRFSAERPEGSISTLTIQRTEQRDSAMYRCASSLARGQPQHFGDGTRLSIL.

This clonotype was picked up many times. The chain recombines TRBV29-1 with TRBJ2-3; D may be TRBD2 (6 bases). Trimming cost V 6 bases and J 3 bases, with 10 bases left between them. This CDR3 contains 12 residues. Germline V lookup: CDR1 SQVTM, CDR2 ANQGSEA. CDR3 nucleotide sequence: TGCAGCGTGGGACTTCCGACAGATACGCAGTATTTT. Its translation is CSVGLPTDTQYF.

The sample holds a few counts of this clonotype. The chain combines TRBV28 with TRBJ2-6; a possible D gene is TRBD1 (5 bases). The CDR3 runs to 17 residues. The germline gives CDR1 MDHEN, CDR2 SYDVKM. V gave up 7 bases and J gave up 2 bases, with 18 bases separating them. The chain's CDR3 is CASIPNPGQTGANVLTF. The CDR3 region has the DNA TGTGCCAGCATCCCCAACCCAGGGCAAACTGGGGCCAACGTCCTGACTTTC.

This clonotype was detected ten times or more. V gene TRBV5-1 combines with J gene TRBJ2-6; D perhaps matches TRBD1 (5 bases). The CDR3 runs 16 residues. With 5 bases removed from V and 2 bases from J, the gap between germline ends came to 14 bases. CDR1 and CDR2 from the germline V gene are SGHRS and YFSETQ. CDR3 bases: TGCGCCAGCAGTGGGGCAGGGCTCGCTGGGGCCAACGTCCTGACTTTC. It codes for CASSGAGLAGANVLTF.

V gene TRBV19 combines with J gene TRBJ2-2, with TRBD2 identical over 8 bases. With V trimmed by 6 bases and J by 5 bases, 11 bases remained unmatched. This CDR3 has 16 residues. CDR1 and CDR2 from the germline V gene are LNHDA and SQIVND (reference sequence). CDR3 loop: CASRTPSGGITGELFF. As DNA, the CDR3 is TGTGCCAGTAGAACACCGAGCGGGGGTATAACCGGGGAGCTGTTTTTT. Complete variable domain (other parts from reference TRBV19 and TRBJ2-2): DGGITQSPKYLFRKEGQNVTLSCEQNLNHDAMYWYRQDPGQGLRLIYYSQIVNDFQKGDIAEGYSVSREKKESFPLTVTSAQKNPTAFYLCASRTPSGGITGELFFGEGSRLTVL.

The V gene is TRBV5-1, the J gene TRBJ2-1; unclear D gene. Germline V gene lookup returns CDR1 SGHRS and CDR2 YFSETQ. This CDR3 has 13 amino acids. Trimming took off 2 bases at V and 3 bases at J, with 6 bases between the two ends. As DNA, the CDR3 is TGCGCCAGCAGCTTAACGGACTACAATGAGCAGTTCTTC. Translating it yields CASSLTDYNEQFF.

The sample holds many counts of this clonotype. The chain links TRBV7-9 to TRBJ2-7, with D unclear. The CDR3 runs to 11 residues. Germline V gene lookup returns CDR1 SEHNR and CDR2 FQNEAQ (reference sequence). The V end lost 8 bases, the J end lost 2 bases, and 7 bases lay between the germline ends. The CDR3 DNA is TGTGCCAGCGCGTCAGCCTACGAGCAGTACTTC. Its translation: CASASAYEQYF.

At least ten counts were recorded for this clonotype. The rearrangement joins TRBV5-6 to TRBJ1-2; D ambiguous. The ends were cut back, 3 bases at V and 5 bases at J, with 8 bases in the middle. Germline V gives CDR1 SGHDT, CDR2 YYEEEE. The CDR3 runs 12 residues. The DNA of the CDR3 is TGTGCCAGCAGCTCGGGGTCATATGGCTACACCTTC. Its translation is CASSSGSYGYTF.

This clonotype was found many times. The chain couples TRBV27 to TRBJ2-7; TRBD2 matches 9 bases. The V segment lost 5 bases and the J segment 4 bases; nucleotides outside the gene matches: 12. CDR3 length: 16 residues. Germline CDR1 MNHEY, CDR2 SMNVEV (reference sequence). The CDR3 sequence is CASSPRGASGMYEQYF. CDR3 nucleotide sequence: TGTGCCAGCAGTCCCCGAGGCGCTAGCGGGATGTACGAGCAGTACTTC.

This chain uses TRBV12-3 or TRBV12-4 with TRBJ2-3; D not resolved. The CDR3 is 14 amino acids. Trimming removed 3 bases at V and 4 bases at J, with 11 bases between. CDR3 sequence: CASSFPLGADTQYF. In nucleotides, the CDR3 is TGTGCCAGCAGTTTCCCCCTCGGCGCAGATACGCAGTATTTT.

Many counts were recorded for this clonotype. The J gene is TRBJ2-5, the V gene TRBV30; D uncertain. The CDR3 length is 12 residues. The V end lost 1 base, the J end lost 5 bases, and 8 bases lay between the germline ends. Germline V gene lookup returns CDR1 GTSNPN and CDR2 SVGIG (reference sequence). The CDR3 bases are TGTGCCTGGAGTGGTGGTGGGGAGACCCAGTACTTC. Its protein product is CAWSGGGETQYF.

This clonotype was observed at least ten times. V and J are TRBV10-2 and TRBJ2-7; 11 positions agree with TRBD2. The germline CDR1 and CDR2 sequences are WSHSY and SAAADI. The CDR3 has 14 amino acids. V was pared by 6 bases and J by 3 bases, with 4 bases of the junction left unmatched. As DNA, the CDR3 is TGCGCCAGCAGCTTGGGACTAGCGGACTACGAGCAGTACTTC. It specifies CASSLGLADYEQYF.

There are many counts of this clonotype. This chain connects TRBV7-3 to TRBJ2-4, with TRBD1 matching 9 bases. CDR1 is SGHTA, CDR2 FQGTGA, per germline. The CDR3 runs to 13 residues. V gave up 4 bases and J gave up 9 bases; unmatched junction bases: 4. The CDR3 is CASSSTGGGIQYF. DNA for the CDR3: TGTGCCAGCAGCTCGACAGGGGGTGGCATTCAGTACTTC.

The V call is TRBV9, the J call TRBJ2-1; TRBD2 matches at 8 bases. Germline-derived CDR1 and CDR2 are SGDLS and YYNGEE. The CDR3 extends over 16 amino acids. Trimming took 0 bases from V and 7 from J; bases not matched to a gene: 9. The CDR3 spells CASSVAAGDARNEQFF. CDR3 nucleotide sequence: TGTGCCAGCAGCGTAGCAGCGGGAGATGCGAGGAATGAGCAGTTCTTC.

This rearrangement joins TRBV10-3 to TRBJ1-1; 7 bases line up with TRBD1. Germline assignment: CDR1 ENHRY and CDR2 SYGVKD. After removal of 10 bases from V and 5 bases from J, the junction contained 7 bases not matched to a gene. CDR3 length: 12 amino acids. Here the CDR3 DNA reads TGTGCCACCGGAGAACAGGGGACTGAAGCTTTCTTT. Its translation: CATGEQGTEAFF.

This clonotype was counted between two and nine times. The chain uses TRBV27 and TRBJ2-1, with a weak D call TRBD2 (6 bases). The V gene's germline CDR1 is MNHEY and CDR2 SMNVEV (reference sequence). Trimming took 6 bases from V and 13 from J, leaving 19 bases between them. This CDR3 spans 13 amino acids. This CDR3 is CASSGRTGTAQFF. CDR3 sequence (DNA): TGTGCCAGCAGCGGACGAACCGGGACTGCACAGTTCTTC.

This clonotype was recorded many times. The rearrangement links TRBV12-3 or TRBV12-4 to TRBJ1-1; D perhaps matches TRBD1 (6 bases). This CDR3 region has 13 residues. The ends were cut back, 5 bases at V and 1 base at J, with 8 bases in the middle. The CDR3 spells CASSEGGNTEAFF. DNA of the CDR3: TGTGCCAGCAGTGAAGGGGGGAACACTGAAGCTTTCTTT.

Comment on this clonotype: This sequence may be a read error, since a much larger clone differs from it by one base. The chain employs TRBV20-1 and TRBJ2-4; possibly TRBD1 for D (6 bases). The CDR3 is made up of 13 amino acids. Looked up from germline, CDR1 is DFQATT and CDR2 is SNEGSKA (reference sequence). Trimming removed 6 bases at V and 10 bases at J, with 19 bases between. The DNA for the CDR3 is TGCAGTGCCACGAGGACAGTTGGGAAAATTCAGTACTTC. Amino acids: CSATRTVGKIQYF.

In its sample, this clonotype was seen many times. The chain links TRBV5-1 to TRBJ2-1; D is possibly TRBD1 or TRBD2 (5 bases each). The CDR3 consists of 13 residues. With 3 bases removed from V and 7 bases from J, the gap between germline ends came to 11 bases. Germline CDR1 is SGHRS and CDR2 is YFSETQ. CDR3 in DNA: TGCGCCAGCAGCTGGGGACGGGCAAATGAGCAGTTCTTC. Translating gives CASSWGRANEQFF.

This clonotype was picked up many times. V usage is TRBV7-2 and J usage is TRBJ2-3; 8 bases fit TRBD2. Per the germline V gene, CDR1 is SGHTA and CDR2 is FQGNSA. The CDR3 length is 15 residues. The junction had 4 bases not matched to a gene; V was cut back by 5 bases and J by 0 bases. CDR3 bases: TGTGCCAGCAGCCAGCGGGGGCCCAGCACAGATACGCAGTATTTT. Protein sequence: CASSQRGPSTDTQYF.

This clonotype was seen repeatedly, ten times or more. The chain employs TRBV3-1 and TRBJ2-2; 9 bases are a match to TRBD1. The length of the CDR3 is 17 residues. Germline V gene lookup returns CDR1 LGHDT and CDR2 YNNKEL (reference sequence). The V and J ends lost 4 bases and 5 bases, in that order; junction bases with no gene match: 11. The CDR3 spells CASSPFYRGQNTGELFF. For the CDR3, the DNA is TGTGCCAGCAGCCCCTTCTACAGGGGGCAAAATACCGGGGAGCTGTTTTTT.